This TCR beta chain was profiled in a study of blood T cell repertoires in COVID-19. Study-wide context: In each case, the material was cDNA or gDNA derived from T cells, B-cell-depleted T cells, or PBMCs.

Followed longitudinally, the Seattle patients had been enrolled during active infection. In the original analysis: Nucleated cell counts were estimated from reference gene primer amplification. Clones were sequenced by immunoSEQ multiplex PCR, and TCRdb holds only the in-frame ones, with some missing. For V, J and clone size, that table is used; D and trimming come from the DNA. This sample has some 180,000 clones, with roughly 81% found just once. The V gene's germline CDR1 is KGHDR and CDR2 SFDVKD. V was clipped by 4 bases and J by 5 bases, with 13 bases between them. This CDR3 is 14 amino acids long.

This chain links TRBV24-1 with TRBJ1-2; D is possibly TRBD1 (6 bases). The sequence was collected from a woman aged 40-49 years with COVID-19, enrolled during active disease. Sequenced input: peripheral blood. CDR3 in amino acids: CATSEAGTTYGYTF. The CDR3 coding sequence is TGTGCCACCAGTGAAGCCGGGACAACGTATGGCTACACCTTC.